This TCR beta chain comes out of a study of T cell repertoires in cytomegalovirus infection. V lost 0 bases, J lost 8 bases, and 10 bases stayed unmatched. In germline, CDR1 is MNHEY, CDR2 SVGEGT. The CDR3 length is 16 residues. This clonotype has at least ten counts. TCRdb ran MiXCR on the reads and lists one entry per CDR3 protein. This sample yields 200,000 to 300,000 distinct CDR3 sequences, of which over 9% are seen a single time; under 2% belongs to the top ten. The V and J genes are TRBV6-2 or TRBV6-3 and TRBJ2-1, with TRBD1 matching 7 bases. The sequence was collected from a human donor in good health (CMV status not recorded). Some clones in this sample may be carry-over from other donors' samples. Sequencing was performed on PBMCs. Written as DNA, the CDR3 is TGTGCCAGCAGTTACTCAATATTTAGACAGGGTTATGAGCAGTTCTTC. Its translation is CASSYSIFRQGYEQFF.